The clone carrying this T cell receptor beta chain was counted once. The data are from a study of cytomegalovirus exposure and HLA in healthy donors. Amplification used 60 Vbeta primers and 13 Jbeta primers. Some clones are missing from TCRdb's copy, which holds only in-frame ones; the method was immunoSEQ multiplex PCR. Among 120,000 or so clones listed, about 80% were seen once. The sample consisted of PBMCs. The TCR originated in a man aged 30 to 45 in good health and CMV-seropositive.

The CDR3, as DNA: TGTGCCAGCAGCCAAGGTGCGGGACGTTGGACTAACTATGGCTACACCTTC. This codes for CASSQGAGRWTNYGYTF. The chain recombines TRBV14 with TRBJ1-2; maybe TRBD1 (5 bases). Germline V lookup: CDR1 SGHDN, CDR2 FVKESK. V was cut by 1 base and J by 0 bases, with 15 bases left in between. The CDR3 is 17 amino acids.